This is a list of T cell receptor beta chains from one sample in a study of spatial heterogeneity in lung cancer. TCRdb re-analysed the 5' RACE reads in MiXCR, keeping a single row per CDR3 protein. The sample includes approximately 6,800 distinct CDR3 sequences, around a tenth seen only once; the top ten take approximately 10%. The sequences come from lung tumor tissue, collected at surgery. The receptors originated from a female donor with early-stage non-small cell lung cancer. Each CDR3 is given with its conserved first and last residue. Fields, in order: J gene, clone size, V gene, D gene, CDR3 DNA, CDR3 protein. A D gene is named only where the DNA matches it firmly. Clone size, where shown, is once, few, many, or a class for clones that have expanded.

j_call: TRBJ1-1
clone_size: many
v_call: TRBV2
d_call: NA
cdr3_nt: TGTGCCAGCAGTGTAGTAAAGGACACTGAAGCTTTCTTT
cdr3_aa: CASSVVKDTEAFF

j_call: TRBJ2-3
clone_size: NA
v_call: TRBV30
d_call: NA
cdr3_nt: TGTGCCTGGAGGCTTTTCACAGATACGCAGTATTTT
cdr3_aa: CAWRLFTDTQYF

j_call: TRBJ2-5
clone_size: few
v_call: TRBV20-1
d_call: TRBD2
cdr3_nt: TGCAGTGCTAGAGATGAAGGCGGGGGGGCCTCATATGAGACCCAGTACTTC
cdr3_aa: CSARDEGGGASYETQYF

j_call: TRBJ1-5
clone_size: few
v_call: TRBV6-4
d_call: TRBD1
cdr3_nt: TGTGCCAGCAGCGTGACAGGGGAGGTCTATCAGCCCCAGCATTTT
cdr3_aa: CASSVTGEVYQPQHF

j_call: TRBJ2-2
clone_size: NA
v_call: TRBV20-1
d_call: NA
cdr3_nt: TGCAGTGCTAAAACTAGCTCCGGGGAGCTGTTTTTT
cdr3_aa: CSAKTSSGELFF

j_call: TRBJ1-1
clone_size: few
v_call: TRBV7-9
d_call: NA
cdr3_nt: TGTGCCAGCAGATGGAAGGGGGACACTGAAGCTTTCTTT
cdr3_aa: CASRWKGDTEAFF

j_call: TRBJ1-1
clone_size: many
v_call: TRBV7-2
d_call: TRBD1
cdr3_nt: TGTGCCAGCAGCTTACAGGGGGGCACTGAAGCTTTCTTT
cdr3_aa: CASSLQGGTEAFF

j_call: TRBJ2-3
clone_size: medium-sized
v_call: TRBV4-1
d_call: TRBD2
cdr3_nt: TGCGCCAGCAGCCAAACCCCTTTAGGACTAGCGGGGGCCACAGATACGCAGTATTTT
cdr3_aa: CASSQTPLGLAGATDTQYF

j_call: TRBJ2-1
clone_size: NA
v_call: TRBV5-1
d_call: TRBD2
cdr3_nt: TGCGCCAGCAGCTTGGAAGCGGGGGGATACAATGAGCAGTTCTTC
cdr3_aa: CASSLEAGGYNEQFF

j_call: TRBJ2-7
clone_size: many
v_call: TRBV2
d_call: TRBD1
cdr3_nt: TGTGCCAGCCGTGGATGGACAGGGCGGTTGGACGAGCAGTACTTC
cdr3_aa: CASRGWTGRLDEQYF

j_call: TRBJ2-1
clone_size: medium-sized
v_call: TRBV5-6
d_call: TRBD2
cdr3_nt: TGTGCCAGCAGCTTGTACAGCGGGACTAGCGGATACAATGAGCAGTTCTTC
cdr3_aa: CASSLYSGTSGYNEQFF

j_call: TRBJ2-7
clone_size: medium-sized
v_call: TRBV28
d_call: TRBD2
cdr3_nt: TGTGCCACCACCGGGGGGGCGGGAGTAAGGGAGCAGTACTTC
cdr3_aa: CATTGGAGVREQYF

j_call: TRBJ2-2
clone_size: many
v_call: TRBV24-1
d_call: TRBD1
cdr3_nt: TGTGCCACCAGGGAGGGGTTCGGACAGGGGCGCACCGGGGAGCTGTTTTTT
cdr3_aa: CATREGFGQGRTGELFF

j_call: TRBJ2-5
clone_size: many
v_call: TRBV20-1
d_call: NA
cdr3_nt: TGCAGTGCTAGCTCGGGGATAAAGACCCAGTACTTC
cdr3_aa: CSASSGIKTQYF

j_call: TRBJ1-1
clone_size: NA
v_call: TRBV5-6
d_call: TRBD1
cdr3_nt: TGTGCCAGCAGCAGAGACAGGGGGACTGAAGCTTTCTTT
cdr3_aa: CASSRDRGTEAFF